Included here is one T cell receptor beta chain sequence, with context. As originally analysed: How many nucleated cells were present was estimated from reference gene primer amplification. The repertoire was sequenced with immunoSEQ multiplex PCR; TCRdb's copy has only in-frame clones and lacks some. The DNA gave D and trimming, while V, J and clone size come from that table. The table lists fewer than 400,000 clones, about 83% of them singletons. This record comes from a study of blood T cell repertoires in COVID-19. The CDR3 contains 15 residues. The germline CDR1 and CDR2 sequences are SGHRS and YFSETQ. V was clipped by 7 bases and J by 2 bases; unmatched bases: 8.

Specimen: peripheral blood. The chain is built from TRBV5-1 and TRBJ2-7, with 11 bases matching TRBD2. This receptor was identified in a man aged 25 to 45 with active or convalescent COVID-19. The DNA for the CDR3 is TGCGCCAGCCGTATAGCGGGAGGGTCCCCCTACGAGCAGTACTTC. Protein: CASRIAGGSPYEQYF.